This entry describes one TCR beta chain. TCRdb's copy holds only in-frame clones and misses some; the assay was immunoSEQ multiplex PCR. The sample lists around 990,000 clones; about 72% were seen once. V was pared by 0 bases and J by 1 base, with 6 bases between. Germline CDR1 reads SQVTM; CDR2 reads ANQGSEA. This CDR3 comprises 13 residues. It was into CD45RA+ naive and CD45RA-negative memory subsets that the CD4+ cells were split. This specimen comes from a study of shared clonotypes between healthy human individuals. This clonotype originated in a man between 18 and 35 years old in good health. Some clones in this sample may be carry-over from other donors' samples. The V and J genes are TRBV29-1 and TRBJ1-2, with D hard to call. The sequenced sample was memory CD4+ T cells from PBMCs. The subset is: CD45RA-negative fraction. For the CDR3, the DNA is TGCAGCGTTGAAGATCAGGATAACTATGGCTACACCTTC. Its protein is CSVEDQDNYGYTF.